Described below is a single TCR beta chain sequence and its context. What it binds is not known. V gave up 5 bases and J gave up 4 bases; unmatched junction bases: 6. The CDR3 has 14 residues. The germline CDR1 and CDR2 sequences are MNHEY and SVGAGI. The data stem from a study of T cells in tuberculosis. About the study: This South African cohort compared adolescents with or without latent tuberculosis against adults with active tuberculosis. Overall study results and limits: Active tuberculosis alpha repertoires lay closer to GMM-specific TCRs than controls'.

Each donor contributed 100,000 or so T cells on average, unsorted. Produced via immunoSEQ multiplex PCR; TCRdb's table is partial and in-frame only. The table has 25,000 to 40,000 clones, roughly 92% seen once; the top ten hold 7% to 9%. The sequencing input was PBMCs. The TCR was taken from a donor between 10 and 29 years old with latent tuberculosis or without tuberculosis infection. Some clones in this sample may be carry-over from other donors' samples. This sequence joins TRBV6-5 and TRBJ1-2; 8 positions match TRBD1. CDR3 nucleotides: TGTGCCAGCAGTCCCGGACAGGGTAGCTATGGCTACACCTTC. Translation gives CASSPGQGSYGYTF.